Listed here are 20 T cell receptor beta chains from one sample, sequenced in a study of blood T cell repertoires in COVID-19. Some clones are missing from TCRdb's copy, which holds only in-frame ones; the method was immunoSEQ multiplex PCR. The sample has about 120,000 clones, less than 75% seen once; the top ten hold more than 0.75%. Sequencing input: peripheral blood. These receptor sequences come from a human donor with acute or convalescent COVID-19. The donor label of this sample is uncertain.

V usage is TRBV7-9 and J usage is TRBJ1-1, with 9 nucleotides matching TRBD1. There are 15 residues in the CDR3. The germline V gene encodes CDR1 SEHNR and CDR2 FQNEAQ (reference sequence). V was pared by 5 bases and J by 3 bases, with 7 bases of the junction left unmatched. The CDR3 DNA follows: TGTGCCAGCAGCGTAATGGGACAGGGATACACTGAAGCTTTCTTT. Translated: CASSVMGQGYTEAFF.

The chain couples TRBV6-2 or TRBV6-3 to TRBJ2-3; TRBD2 agrees at 7 bases. The CDR3 contains 15 residues. J lost 2 bases, V lost 4 bases, and 6 bases had no gene match. CDR1 is MNHEY and CDR2 is SVGEGT in the germline V gene. CDR3 amino acids: CASSWGRGHTDTQYF. The DNA of the CDR3 is TGTGCCAGCAGTTGGGGGAGGGGCCACACAGATACGCAGTATTTT.

The chain is built from TRBV7-9 and TRBJ2-1; TRBD2 aligns across 7 bases. Germline V gives CDR1 SEHNR, CDR2 FQNEAQ (reference sequence). The length of the CDR3 is 15 residues. V lost 2 bases to trimming and J lost 5 bases; unmatched junction nucleotides: 6. CDR3 sequence: CASSLREAGNNEQFF. The CDR3, as DNA: TGTGCCAGCAGCTTACGGGAGGCGGGGAACAATGAGCAGTTCTTC.

This clone was picked up one time. V usage is TRBV2 and J usage is TRBJ1-2; possibly TRBD1 for D (6 bases). CDR3 length: 15 amino acids. Trimming left V 3 bases short and J 2 bases short, with 13 bases between. CDR1 SNHLY and CDR2 FYNNEI come from the germline V gene. As DNA, the CDR3 is TGTGCCAGCAGTGAGAGGGGACAACCAAACTATGGCTACACCTTC. Protein sequence: CASSERGQPNYGYTF.

The genes are TRBV18 and TRBJ1-1, with unresolved D. This CDR3 region has 12 residues. V lost 1 base to trimming and J lost 11 bases, with 11 bases between them. Germline lookup yields CDR1 KGHSH and CDR2 LQKENI. The CDR3 DNA is TGTGCCAGCTCACCACGTGGTCGCGGGGCTTTCTTT. It is translated as CASSPRGRGAFF.

The chain is built from TRBV9 and TRBJ2-7; possible D gene TRBD2, 5 bases. V dropped 0 bases and J dropped 5 bases, with 9 bases sitting between them. The CDR3 is 13 amino acids. The germline CDR1 and CDR2 sequences are SGDLS and YYNGEE. The CDR3 is CASSVVEGDEQYF. The CDR3 region has the DNA TGTGCCAGCAGCGTAGTTGAGGGCGACGAGCAGTACTTC.

The CDR3 is CAISPGGRGAKDTQYF. The CDR3 region has the DNA TGTGCCATCAGCCCTGGGGGGCGGGGGGCCAAAGATACGCAGTATTTT. V and J are TRBV10-3 and TRBJ2-3; 8 bases align to TRBD2. V was pared by 6 bases and J by 5 bases, with 13 bases of the junction left unmatched. Germline V gene sequence: CDR1 ENHRY, CDR2 SYGVKD. This CDR3 is built from 16 residues.

The chain carries TRBV29-1 and TRBJ2-3, with 9 bases aligning to TRBD1. Germline V gives CDR1 SQVTM, CDR2 ANQGSEA. V lost 7 bases, J lost 0 bases, and 14 bases stayed unmatched. The CDR3 is made up of 17 amino acids. In DNA, the CDR3 is TGCAGCGGAATCGGGACAGGGCTCTTCTCTAGCACAGATACGCAGTATTTT. It is translated as CSGIGTGLFSSTDTQYF.

The chain is built from TRBV5-1 and TRBJ2-3; 9 positions agree with TRBD1. V shed 5 bases and J 2 bases; nucleotides not matched to a gene: 6. Germline-derived CDR1 and CDR2 are SGHRS and YFSETQ. The CDR3 sequence is 15 residues long. The CDR3: CASRSRDRATDTQYF. The DNA of the CDR3 is TGCGCCAGCAGGTCCCGGGACAGGGCCACAGATACGCAGTATTTT.

The V gene is TRBV4-1, the J gene TRBJ2-2; D is unclear. The CDR3 is made up of 15 amino acids. Germline values: CDR1 MGHRA, CDR2 YSYEKL. V was clipped by 5 bases and J by 4 bases, with 14 bases between them. The CDR3 coding sequence is TGCGCCAGCAGCAACCGCACAGCCGGCACCGGGGAGCTGTTTTTT. Translating gives CASSNRTAGTGELFF.

This sequence joins TRBV5-1 and TRBJ2-3; 7 bases map to TRBD2. The CDR3 loop spans 15 amino acids. The germline CDR1 and CDR2 sequences are SGHRS and YFSETQ. The V segment lost 0 bases and the J segment 2 bases; nucleotides outside the gene matches: 3. DNA for the CDR3: TGCGCCAGCAGCTTGGTAAGCGGGGTCACAGATACGCAGTATTTT. It encodes CASSLVSGVTDTQYF. Full variable domain (outside the CDR3, taken from reference TRBV5-1 and TRBJ2-3): KAGVTQTPRYLIKTRGQQVTLSCSPISGHRSVSWYQQTPGQGLQFLFEYFSETQRNKGNFPGRFSGRQFSNSRSEMNVSTLELGDSALYLCASSLVSGVTDTQYFGPGTRLTVL.

In DNA, the CDR3 is TGTGCCAGTGGATCGGGGGAGAATTCACCCCTCCACTTT. This codes for CASGSGENSPLHF. The chain joins TRBV19 to TRBJ1-6, with a tentative D call TRBD1 (5 bases). There are 13 residues in the CDR3. Germline V gene data show CDR1 as LNHDA and CDR2 as SQIVND (reference sequence). Trimming took off 8 bases at V and 7 bases at J, with 12 bases between the two ends.

The rearrangement links TRBV2 to TRBJ1-5, with D unresolved. From germline, CDR1 is SNHLY and CDR2 FYNNEI. Deletions cut 2 bases from V and 3 bases from J, with 11 bases between. The CDR3 sequence is 15 residues long. The CDR3 is CASSEYLRTNQPQHF. DNA of the CDR3: TGTGCCAGCAGTGAATACTTGCGCACCAATCAGCCCCAGCATTTT.

J is TRBJ2-5 and V is TRBV12-3 or TRBV12-4, with TRBD1 matching over 10 bases. The CDR3 is made up of 13 amino acids. V trimming: 7 bases; J trimming: 7 bases; junction bases outside the gene matches: 6. CDR3 loop: CASTDRGRRTQYF. CDR3 DNA: TGTGCCAGCACCGACAGGGGGCGCCGGACCCAGTACTTC.

This clone came up a few times. The chain employs TRBV6-1 and TRBJ2-2; possible D gene TRBD2, 6 bases. Deletions cut 6 bases from V and 6 bases from J, with 14 bases between. Germline values: CDR1 MNHNS, CDR2 SASEGT. The CDR3 extends over 14 amino acids. The CDR3 region is CASRRVAESGELFF. The CDR3 DNA sequence: TGTGCCAGCAGGAGGGTAGCGGAGTCCGGGGAGCTGTTTTTT.

This clone is a singleton in its sample. The rearrangement joins TRBV19 to TRBJ2-2; 11 nucleotides agree with TRBD2. With 4 bases clipped from V and 4 bases from J, the junction kept 11 bases outside the gene matches. CDR1 and CDR2 (germline): LNHDA, SQIVND (reference sequence). This CDR3 has 18 amino acids. The CDR3 loop is CASSKTSGASDGTGELFF. As DNA, the CDR3 is TGTGCCAGTAGTAAGACTAGCGGGGCCTCCGACGGCACCGGGGAGCTGTTTTTT.

J is TRBJ1-1 and V is TRBV2; D unresolved. The CDR3 contains 15 residues. Germline V CDR1 and CDR2: SNHLY, FYNNEI. V was clipped by 7 bases and J by 1 base, with 16 bases between them. CDR3: CASKVQRQTNTEAFF. The CDR3 region has the DNA TGTGCCAGCAAAGTTCAGCGGCAGACGAACACTGAAGCTTTCTTT.

The rearrangement uses TRBV7-2 and TRBJ1-3; D is possibly TRBD1 (5 bases). The CDR3 has 15 amino acids. CDR1 and CDR2 (germline): SGHTA, FQGNSA. Trimming shortened V by 2 bases and J by 0 bases, and 8 bases separated the two germline ends. CDR3 sequence (DNA): TGTGCCAGCAGCTTAAGACAGACCTCTGGAAACACCATATATTTT. Its protein is CASSLRQTSGNTIYF. Looking up the rest from reference TRBV7-2 and TRBJ1-3 gives the full variable domain: GAGVSQSPSNKVTEKGKDVELRCDPISGHTALYWYRQSLGQGLEFLIYFQGNSAPDKSGLPSDRFSAERTGGSVSTLTIQRTQQEDSAVYLCASSLRQTSGNTIYFGEGSWLTVV.

This chain links TRBV6-4 with TRBJ1-5, with D perhaps matching TRBD1 (6 bases). This CDR3 has 17 amino acids. The V end lost 6 bases, the J end lost 0 bases, and 18 bases lay between the germline ends. Germline CDR1 and CDR2: MRHNA and SNTAGT. The CDR3 region is CASSHRAPQVSNQPQHF. Written as DNA, the CDR3 is TGTGCCAGCAGCCACAGGGCCCCTCAGGTTAGCAATCAGCCCCAGCATTTT.

The rearrangement joins TRBV19 to TRBJ2-1, with TRBD2 matching over 9 bases. Per the germline V gene, CDR1 is LNHDA and CDR2 is SQIVND (reference sequence). Germline trimming cut 6 bases from V and 5 bases from J; bases unmatched to any gene: 14. CDR3 length equals 17 residues. The CDR3 DNA reads TGTGCCAGTAGAAACCCCCCTAGGCGGGGGGGGGACAATGAGCAGTTCTTC. Translating it yields CASRNPPRRGGDNEQFF.